The T cell receptor (delta chain) under discussion was sequenced for a study of Vδ1+ human thymocytes. On this clone: What it recognizes is unknown.

Extracted RNA was reverse transcribed into cDNA. Pooled V-gene forward primers with one constant-region reverse primer generated the CDR3 amplicons by multiplex PCR. TCRdb re-processed the multiplex PCR reads using CATT. The data contain 70,000 to 90,000 delta-chain clones, roughly a third of them singletons. The CDR3 consists of 19 residues. From germline, CDR1 is TSWWSYY and CDR2 QGS. Between the trimmed V and J ends, which lost 5 bases and 0 bases, there was a span of 25 bases. Study conclusions and caveats: Thymic delta-chain repertoires held 20% to 25% Vdelta2 sequences and few Vdelta3, despite high sort purity. Thymic TRG and TRD repertoires appeared highly polyclonal, with Gaussian CDR3 length distributions.

This chain links TRDV1 with TRDJ1; D is possibly TRDD2 or TRDD3 (7 bases each). What was sequenced was Vdelta1+ gamma-delta thymocytes from the thymus. Subset described: FACS-sorted CD3+ TCRalphabeta- TCRVdelta1+ TCRVdelta2- thymocytes. The clonotype originates from a boy under two years old who had congenital heart surgery. DNA of the CDR3: TGTGCTCTTGGGTCCATTCCTACCTCTGGGGGCCCGTACACCGATAAACTCATCTTT. Amino acid sequence: CALGSIPTSGGPYTDKLIF.